The 32 T cell receptor beta chains listed next were all sequenced from one sample in a study of T-cell reconstitution after alpha-beta-depleted transplantation in children (dated by TCRdb to about 2016). Libraries came from PCR. The listed sequencing device is Illumina HiSeq 2500. TCR libraries were prepared with molecular barcoding, using unique molecular identifiers to normalize TCRbeta repertoire quantification. Using fastp at Q25 and MiXCR, TCRdb reprocessed the public reads and kept productive beta chains. Here each entry gathers all rows of one CDR3 protein and keeps the most common genes and DNA. The sample records about 610,000 distinct CDR3 sequences, about 10% of which are singletons. The ten largest account for around 4% of the sample. Sequenced here: PBMCs from the stem cell graft donor, sampled from the stem cell graft. These receptors were taken from a human donor who donated a stem cell graft to a child with acute myeloid leukemia.

This clonotype was found many times. The chain employs TRBV27 and TRBJ2-5; D possibly uses TRBD1 or TRBD2 (5 bases each). Germline V gene data show CDR1 as MNHEY and CDR2 as SMNVEV (reference sequence). V lost 0 bases to trimming and J lost 6 bases, with 17 bases between them. The CDR3 runs 16 residues. The CDR3 DNA follows: TGTGCCAGCAGTTTATCGGGGGACCAATCGCTGCAGACCCAGTACTTC. Translated, it gives CASSLSGDQSLQTQYF.

The chain has TRBV4-2 and TRBJ2-2, with 9 bases matching TRBD2. With V trimmed by 0 bases and J by 6 bases, 2 bases remained unmatched. This CDR3 region has 15 residues. CDR1 is LGHNA and CDR2 is YNFKEQ in the germline V gene. The CDR3 region has the DNA TGTGCCAGCAGCCAAGAGACTAGCGGTCCCGGGGAGCTGTTTTTT. It codes for CASSQETSGPGELFF.

This clonotype was seen many times. The rearrangement uses TRBV11-2 and TRBJ2-1; 7 bases line up with TRBD2. Germline loops: CDR1 SGHAT, CDR2 FQNNGV. Losses at the gene ends were 1 base for V and 0 bases for J; bases not matched to a gene: 12. The CDR3 has 19 residues. Here the CDR3 DNA reads TGTGCCAGCAGCTTAGTGGGGGGGATAGCGGAGAGCTCCTACAATGAGCAGTTCTTC. Translated, it gives CASSLVGGIAESSYNEQFF.

V gene TRBV7-2 combines with J gene TRBJ2-7, with no clear D. In germline, CDR1 is SGHTA, CDR2 FQGNSA. The V and J ends lost 5 bases and 6 bases respectively, with 14 bases between them. The CDR3 runs 13 residues. The CDR3, as DNA: TGTGCCAGCAGCCCTCGGGTAGCTGGCGAGCAGTACTTC. Protein product: CASSPRVAGEQYF.

This clonotype was seen only a few times. The rearrangement links TRBV19 to TRBJ2-7, with 9 bases lining up with TRBD1. V lost 3 bases to trimming and J lost 5 bases; unmatched junction nucleotides: 5. Germline assignment: CDR1 LNHDA and CDR2 SQIVND (reference sequence). This CDR3 spans 14 amino acids. The CDR3 sequence: CASSITGGTHEQYF. The CDR3 DNA sequence: TGTGCCAGTAGTATCACAGGGGGCACGCACGAGCAGTACTTC.

The sample holds many counts of this clonotype. V and J are TRBV7-9 and TRBJ1-4; weak D call: TRBD1 (5 bases). This CDR3 is built from 16 residues. V gave up 5 bases and J gave up 2 bases, with 15 bases separating them. Germline CDR1 reads SEHNR; CDR2 reads FQNEAQ (reference sequence). The CDR3: CASSPSLGPTNEKLFF. The CDR3 DNA reads TGTGCCAGCAGCCCGTCTTTGGGGCCCACTAATGAAAAACTGTTTTTT.

This clonotype came up a few times. The CDR3 DNA is TGTGCCAGCAGCTCCCCCCGGAGTAGCGGGAGGGCTTACGAGCAGTACTTC. Translating it yields CASSSPRSSGRAYEQYF. The chain links TRBV7-2 to TRBJ2-7, with 11 bases identical to TRBD2. V was clipped by 4 bases and J by 4 bases; unmatched bases: 12. CDR1 SGHTA and CDR2 FQGNSA come from the germline V gene. CDR3 length: 17 residues.

This clonotype was counted ten times or more. This rearrangement joins TRBV7-2 to TRBJ2-3, with 9 positions matching TRBD1. The CDR3 consists of 16 residues. CDR1 is SGHTA, CDR2 FQGNSA, per germline. V lost 5 bases, J lost 2 bases, and 8 bases stayed unmatched. CDR3 region: CASSAGTGIYTDTQYF. In nucleotides, the CDR3 is TGTGCCAGCAGCGCTGGGACAGGGATTTACACAGATACGCAGTATTTT.

This clonotype was recorded at least ten times. The gene calls are TRBV7-9 and TRBJ1-6; 9 bases match TRBD1. V lost 1 base, J lost 10 bases, and 2 bases stayed unmatched. The CDR3 covers 14 residues. In germline, CDR1 is SEHNR, CDR2 FQNEAQ (reference sequence). The CDR3 DNA sequence: TGTGCCAGCAGCTTAGGGACAGGGGTCTCACCCCTCCACTTT. This codes for CASSLGTGVSPLHF. Based on the CDR3 plus reference TRBV7-9 and TRBJ1-6, the full variable domain is DTGVSQNPRHKITKRGQNVTFRCDPISEHNRLYWYRQTLGQGPEFLTYFQNEAQLEKSRLLSDRFSAERPKGSFSTLEIQRTEQGDSAMYLCASSLGTGVSPLHFGNGTRLTVT.

This clonotype was seen a few times. The chain carries TRBV12-3 or TRBV12-4 and TRBJ2-1, with TRBD1 as a possible D gene (6 bases). The CDR3 covers 19 residues. V was clipped by 6 bases and J by 0 bases, with 24 bases between them. CDR3 sequence: CASSPGRGGLSYSYNEQFF. The CDR3 bases are TGTGCCAGCAGCCCCGGCAGGGGCGGATTATCCTACTCCTACAATGAGCAGTTCTTC.

This clonotype was seen a handful of times. The chain carries TRBV20-1 and TRBJ2-7; D uncertain. The CDR3 spans 13 residues. The germline CDR1 and CDR2 sequences are DFQATT and SNEGSKA (reference sequence). Trimming took 5 bases from V and 7 from J, leaving 18 bases between them. CDR3 loop: CSAATDGPLEQYF. Written as DNA, the CDR3 is TGCAGTGCTGCTACGGACGGACCTTTGGAGCAGTACTTC.

This clonotype was counted many times. The chain is built from TRBV12-3 or TRBV12-4 and TRBJ2-2; D perhaps matches TRBD1 (5 bases). The CDR3 sequence is 16 residues long. Trimming took 6 bases from V and 0 from J, leaving 14 bases between them. The chain's CDR3 is CASSLPAGTNTGELFF. CDR3 in DNA: TGTGCCAGCAGCCTACCTGCAGGGACGAACACCGGGGAGCTGTTTTTT.

This clonotype has a count of ten or more. The chain uses TRBV12-3 or TRBV12-4 and TRBJ2-2, with D hard to call. V lost 1 base to trimming and J lost 7 bases, with 10 bases between them. This CDR3 region has 14 residues. CDR3 in DNA: TGTGCCAGCAGTTTAGTCAGGCAACACGGGGAGCTGTTTTTT. As protein: CASSLVRQHGELFF.

This clonotype turned up a few times. V usage is TRBV3-1 and J usage is TRBJ1-3; D is possibly TRBD1 (5 bases). Between the trimmed V and J ends, which lost 1 base and 0 bases, there was a span of 13 bases. The CDR3 has 17 amino acids. Germline V lookup: CDR1 LGHDT, CDR2 YNNKEL (reference sequence). The CDR3 bases are TGTGCCAGCAGCCAAGGCCCGGGACGGACCTCTGGAAACACCATATATTTT. Residues: CASSQGPGRTSGNTIYF.

This clonotype was seen a few times. The chain carries TRBV27 and TRBJ1-5; 7 bases agree with TRBD1. V shed 6 bases, J shed 7 bases, and the junction held 9 bases outside the gene matches. The germline CDR1 and CDR2 sequences are MNHEY and SMNVEV (reference sequence). The CDR3 runs to 14 residues. CDR3: CASSPTGLPQPQHF. The CDR3, as DNA: TGTGCCAGCAGCCCGACAGGGTTGCCCCAGCCCCAGCATTTT.

This clonotype was detected many times. The chain links TRBV29-1 to TRBJ2-5, with D perhaps given as TRBD1 or TRBD2 (7 bases each). CDR1 SQVTM and CDR2 ANQGSEA come from the germline V gene. Trimming cost V 7 bases and J 4 bases, with 19 bases left between them. The CDR3 is made up of 14 amino acids. CDR3 amino acids: CSAGGGRGGETQYF. The CDR3 bases are TGCAGCGCAGGGGGAGGGAGAGGAGGAGAGACCCAGTACTTC.

This clonotype was counted a few times. The chain links TRBV5-1 to TRBJ1-1; 10 bases are a match to TRBD1. Germline CDR1 SGHRS, CDR2 YFSETQ. CDR3 length: 16 residues. With V trimmed by 5 bases and J by 8 bases, 15 bases remained unmatched. CDR3 DNA: TGCGCCAGCAGTTCGGACAGGGGGGGAACAAAAGGAGAAGCTTTCTTT. Protein product: CASSSDRGGTKGEAFF.

The rearrangement joins TRBV4-3 to TRBJ1-2; D remains unclear. Trimming stripped 4 bases from V and 1 base from J, with 10 bases between. CDR1 is LGHNA, CDR2 YSLEER, per germline. The CDR3 extends over 14 amino acids. The CDR3 bases are TGCGCCAGCAGCCCGACACTTCTTAACTATGGCTACACCTTC. This gives the protein CASSPTLLNYGYTF.

This clonotype was seen at least ten times. The chain is built from TRBV7-2 and TRBJ2-5; D gene uncertain. With 0 bases removed from V and 1 base from J, the gap between germline ends came to 3 bases. The CDR3 contains 13 residues. CDR1 is SGHTA, CDR2 FQGNSA, per germline. In DNA, the CDR3 is TGTGCCAGCAGCTTAGCGCCCCAAGAGACCCAGTACTTC. Translating gives CASSLAPQETQYF.

This clonotype was observed at least ten times. The chain recombines TRBV29-1 with TRBJ2-1; D could derive from TRBD1 or TRBD2 (6 bases each). V dropped 1 base and J dropped 7 bases, with 17 bases sitting between them. CDR3 length equals 15 residues. Germline CDR1 SQVTM, CDR2 ANQGSEA. CDR3 DNA: TGCAGCGTTGAAGGGCGGGGTGGGGACACGAATGAGCAGTTCTTC. Its translation is CSVEGRGGDTNEQFF.

This clonotype was counted a few times. The chain is built from TRBV24-1 and TRBJ1-2; 9 positions match TRBD1. V trimming: 7 bases; J trimming: 7 bases; junction bases outside the gene matches: 6. The CDR3 covers 13 residues. Germline lookup yields CDR1 KGHDR and CDR2 SFDVKD. The CDR3 spells CATRSTGGSGYTF. The CDR3 DNA follows: TGTGCCACCAGATCGACAGGGGGATCTGGCTACACCTTC.

This clonotype came up many times. V gene TRBV6-2 or TRBV6-3 combines with J gene TRBJ2-1; 7 nucleotides align to TRBD2. The CDR3 is made up of 15 amino acids. Germline V gene lookup returns CDR1 MNHEY and CDR2 SVGEGT. V lost 3 bases, J lost 6 bases, and 8 bases stayed unmatched. The CDR3 DNA reads as TGTGCCAGCAGTTATAGAGCGGGACTTTCCAATGAGCAGTTCTTC. This translates into CASSYRAGLSNEQFF.

This chain uses TRBV9 with TRBJ2-3; D is uncertain. V was pared by 0 bases and J by 4 bases, with 9 bases between. The CDR3 contains 14 residues. Germline lookup yields CDR1 SGDLS and CDR2 YYNGEE. The CDR3, as DNA: TGTGCCAGCAGCGTAGGGACCGCCGCAGATACGCAGTATTTT. This gives the protein CASSVGTAADTQYF.

V is TRBV11-2 and J is TRBJ2-5; 15 bases line up with TRBD2. Germline V gives CDR1 SGHAT, CDR2 FQNNGV. V lost 4 bases to trimming and J lost 5 bases; unmatched junction nucleotides: 11. The CDR3 is 18 amino acids. CDR3 bases: TGTGCCAGCAGCTCTGGACTAGCGGGAGGGCCACGGGGTGAGACCCAGTACTTC. Its translation: CASSSGLAGGPRGETQYF.

V and J are TRBV28 and TRBJ1-6; tentatively, D is TRBD1 (5 bases). V dropped 8 bases and J dropped 0 bases, with 14 bases sitting between them. Germline CDR1 reads MDHEN; CDR2 reads SYDVKM. This CDR3 has 16 residues. CDR3 coding DNA: TGTGCCAGCGTCGGGGGGGGAAGCTCCTATAATTCACCCCTCCACTTT. Translated: CASVGGGSSYNSPLHF.

A note on this clonotype: One junction end does not reproduce the germline sequence, and a read error may be involved. The CDR3 DNA sequence: TGTGCTAGCAGCTTGGACCCTAACGGACTACGAAATGAGCAGTTCTTC. This encodes CASSLDPNGLRNEQFF. The chain is built from TRBV7-7 and TRBJ2-1; TRBD2 might be the D (6 bases). The CDR3 is made up of 16 amino acids. CDR1 and CDR2 (germline): SSHAT, FNYEAQ (reference sequence).

V and J are TRBV5-7 and TRBJ2-2, with 9 bases that match TRBD2. TRBV5-7 is recorded as an ORF, its role being uncertain. The J segment lost 5 bases and the V segment lost 2 bases, leaving 7 bases of the junction unmatched. This CDR3 has 16 amino acids. CDR3: CASSFGLAGQTGELFF. Here the CDR3 DNA reads TGTGCCAGCAGCTTCGGGCTAGCGGGACAGACCGGGGAGCTGTTTTTT.

This clonotype has ten or more counts. This chain joins TRBV7-9 and TRBJ1-1, with TRBD1 matching 7 bases. CDR1 is SEHNR, CDR2 FQNEAQ, per germline (reference sequence). The CDR3 runs to 13 residues. Trimming cost V 6 bases and J 3 bases; bases outside gene matches: 4. CDR3 DNA: TGTGCCAGCAGACCTACAGGGGACACTGAAGCTTTCTTT. Translated, it gives CASRPTGDTEAFF.

This sequence joins TRBV10-3 and TRBJ2-7; weak D call: TRBD2 (5 bases). In germline, CDR1 is ENHRY, CDR2 SYGVKD. The CDR3 loop spans 14 amino acids. V was shortened by 4 bases and J by 0 bases, with 10 bases between the two germline ends. This CDR3 reads CAISAGVGSYEQYF. The CDR3 nucleotides are TGTGCCATCAGTGCCGGGGTCGGCTCCTACGAGCAGTACTTC.

The V call is TRBV20-1, the J call TRBJ2-4; a weak D match, TRBD2 (5 bases). Trimming removed 0 bases from V and 0 bases from J, with 12 bases in between. CDR3 length: 16 residues. Looked up from germline, CDR1 is DFQATT and CDR2 is SNEGSKA (reference sequence). CDR3 protein: CSARDQADLAKNIQYF. Here the CDR3 DNA reads TGCAGTGCTAGAGATCAAGCGGATCTAGCCAAAAACATTCAGTACTTC.

This clonotype has just a few counts. The chain is built from TRBV20-1 and TRBJ2-3; 13 nucleotides align to TRBD2. The junction had 4 bases not matched to a gene; V was cut back by 0 bases and J by 4 bases. Germline V gene data show CDR1 as DFQATT and CDR2 as SNEGSKA (reference sequence). This CDR3 is built from 16 residues. In DNA form, the CDR3 reads TGCAGTGCTAGAGATCTAGGACTAGCGGGAGCAGATACGCAGTATTTT. As protein: CSARDLGLAGADTQYF.

The rearrangement uses TRBV27 and TRBJ2-1; TRBD2 aligns across 11 bases. Looked up from germline, CDR1 is MNHEY and CDR2 is SMNVEV (reference sequence). Trimming removed 4 bases from V and 10 bases from J; junction bases left unmatched: 9. CDR3 length: 15 residues. This chain's CDR3 is CASSSGTSGTVEQFF. The DNA for the CDR3 is TGTGCCAGCAGTTCCGGGACTAGCGGCACGGTGGAGCAGTTCTTC.